These 28 T cell receptor beta chains share one sample of origin, sequenced in a study of cytomegalovirus exposure and HLA in healthy donors. Amplification used 60 Vbeta primers and 13 Jbeta primers. This table comes from immunoSEQ multiplex PCR, and its TCRdb copy is limited to in-frame clones, with some not included. The repertoire holds under 200,000 clones, with 87% as singletons. The sample was PBMCs. These receptor sequences come from a woman younger than 45 in good health and CMV-seronegative.

The rearrangement links TRBV2 to TRBJ1-2; D is ambiguous. This CDR3 has 14 residues. The germline CDR1 and CDR2 sequences are SNHLY and FYNNEI. V was shortened by 6 bases and J by 2 bases, with 13 bases between the two germline ends. DNA of the CDR3: TGTGCCAGCAGAAATCAGGTCCTCAACTATGGCTACACCTTC. Its protein is CASRNQVLNYGYTF.

V is TRBV7-2 and J is TRBJ2-1; perhaps TRBD2 as D (6 bases). The CDR3 covers 13 residues. V dropped 0 bases and J dropped 10 bases, with 10 bases sitting between them. CDR1 and CDR2 (germline): SGHTA, FQGNSA. The CDR3 DNA is TGTGCCAGCAGCTTAGCCCTACGGGGGGAGCAGTTCTTC. It encodes CASSLALRGEQFF.

The rearrangement joins TRBV6-1 to TRBJ2-5; D is possibly TRBD2 (6 bases). With 6 bases removed from V and 5 bases from J, the gap between germline ends came to 10 bases. Germline V gene lookup returns CDR1 MNHNS and CDR2 SASEGT. The CDR3 extends over 12 amino acids. The CDR3 loop is CASRRGSETQYF. CDR3 nucleotides: TGTGCCAGCAGGCGGGGTTCGGAGACCCAGTACTTC.

V and J are TRBV7-2 and TRBJ1-5, with no clear D. The CDR3 runs 14 residues. CDR1 is SGHTA, CDR2 FQGNSA, per germline. V gave up 0 bases and J gave up 1 base, with 4 bases separating them. CDR3 residues: CASSLAQSNQPQHF. CDR3 nucleotides: TGTGCCAGCAGCTTAGCTCAGAGCAATCAGCCCCAGCATTTT.

The chain has TRBV28 and TRBJ1-2; possibly TRBD1 for D (5 bases). The CDR3 is 14 residues long. The V gene lost 5 bases and the J gene lost 2 bases, with 12 bases spanning the gap. Germline CDR1 is MDHEN and CDR2 is SYDVKM. The CDR3 DNA reads as TGTGCCAGCAGTCCGGGGGGGTCAAACTATGGCTACACCTTC. As protein: CASSPGGSNYGYTF.

CDR3 sequence reads: CASSLEVRVGEQYF. The CDR3 DNA is TGTGCCAGCAGCTTAGAGGTCAGGGTGGGAGAGCAGTACTTC. This rearrangement joins TRBV7-9 to TRBJ2-7, with a tentative D call TRBD1 (5 bases). The ends were cut back, 1 base at V and 7 bases at J, with 14 bases in the middle. CDR3 length equals 14 residues. Germline loops: CDR1 SEHNR, CDR2 FQNEAQ (reference sequence).

CDR3 nucleotides: TGCGCCAGCACCCCCTCGGGGTTGGGAAACACCATATATTTT. Translated: CASTPSGLGNTIYF. The gene calls are TRBV10-2 and TRBJ1-3; D gene ambiguous. The CDR3 is 14 residues long. Germline V CDR1 and CDR2: WSHSY, SAAADI. V lost 7 bases and J 4 bases, leaving 14 bases between the germline ends.

The chain carries TRBV7-2 and TRBJ2-3; 9 positions agree with TRBD1. V dropped 5 bases and J dropped 1; count of bases not matched to a gene: 1. Germline V gene data show CDR1 as SGHTA and CDR2 as FQGNSA. This CDR3 comprises 14 residues. In DNA, the CDR3 is TGTGCCAGCAGCCGGGACAGGGGCACAGATACGCAGTATTTT. Amino acid sequence: CASSRDRGTDTQYF.

This chain joins TRBV4-1 and TRBJ2-1, with D possibly TRBD1 on 7 matching bases. Deletions cut 0 bases from V and 7 bases from J, with 19 bases between. Germline CDR1 MGHRA, CDR2 YSYEKL. This CDR3 is 17 amino acids long. The CDR3 bases are TGCGCCAGCAGCCAAGAGGTTGGCAGGGGGGACTTAAATGAGCAGTTCTTC. Its protein is CASSQEVGRGDLNEQFF.

V usage is TRBV7-9 and J usage is TRBJ2-7; no definite D call. The CDR3 consists of 18 residues. Germline CDR1 SEHNR, CDR2 FQNEAQ (reference sequence). The V gene lost 5 bases and the J gene lost 0 bases, with 23 bases spanning the gap. Here the CDR3 reads CASSPSWSPDGFSYEQYF. CDR3 bases: TGTGCCAGCAGCCCCTCATGGAGCCCAGACGGCTTCTCCTACGAGCAGTACTTC.

The V gene is TRBV2, the J gene TRBJ2-1; 7 positions match TRBD1. V gave up 8 bases and J gave up 0 bases; unmatched junction bases: 4. The CDR3 loop spans 14 amino acids. Germline assignment: CDR1 SNHLY and CDR2 FYNNEI. This chain's CDR3 is CASRDSSSYNEQFF. CDR3 coding DNA: TGTGCCAGCCGGGACAGTAGCTCCTACAATGAGCAGTTCTTC. Variable domain in full (rest from reference TRBV2 and TRBJ2-1): EPEVTQTPSHQVTQMGQEVILRCVPISNHLYFYWYRQILGQKVEFLVSFYNNEISEKSEIFDDQFSVERPDGSNFTLKIRSTKLEDSAMYFCASRDSSSYNEQFFGPGTRLTVL.

This chain joins TRBV14 and TRBJ2-1, with D possibly being TRBD2 (6 bases). The CDR3 extends over 15 amino acids. With 4 bases removed from V and 4 bases from J, the gap between germline ends came to 14 bases. Germline V gene sequence: CDR1 SGHDN, CDR2 FVKESK. The CDR3 bases are TGTGCCAGCAGCCCCACGGGACTGTTATACAATGAGCAGTTCTTC. As protein: CASSPTGLLYNEQFF.

The CDR3 nucleotides read TGTGCCAGCAGCTTACCAGCGGGGAGTACCGGGGAGACCCAGTACTTC. Protein product: CASSLPAGSTGETQYF. The chain employs TRBV5-6 and TRBJ2-5; TRBD2 matches 7 bases. CDR3 length equals 16 residues. The germline CDR1 and CDR2 sequences are SGHDT and YYEEEE. V shed 2 bases, J shed 5 bases, and the junction held 12 bases outside the gene matches.

The CDR3 spells CASSDILTGGNTEAFF. The CDR3 DNA sequence: TGTGCCAGCAGCGACATCCTGACAGGGGGTAACACTGAAGCTTTCTTT. The chain joins TRBV13 to TRBJ1-1; 9 positions agree with TRBD1. The germline CDR1 and CDR2 sequences are PRHDT and FYEKMQ (reference sequence). This CDR3 contains 16 residues. V shed 5 bases and J 2 bases; nucleotides not matched to a gene: 9.

This chain joins TRBV6-5 and TRBJ2-2; 9 nucleotides align to TRBD1. The CDR3 sequence is 13 residues long. V lost 6 bases, J lost 7 bases, and 3 bases stayed unmatched. Per the germline V gene, CDR1 is MNHEY and CDR2 is SVGAGI. Written as DNA, the CDR3 is TGTGCCAGCAGCCCGGGACAGGGCGGGGAGCTGTTTTTT. Its translation: CASSPGQGGELFF.

The rearrangement joins TRBV30 to TRBJ1-5; D ambiguous. The CDR3 runs 14 residues. Germline assignment: CDR1 GTSNPN and CDR2 SVGIG (reference sequence). Trimming stripped 1 base from V and 0 bases from J, with 7 bases between. CDR3 sequence reads: CAWSAEGSNQPQHF. As DNA, the CDR3 is TGTGCCTGGAGTGCGGAGGGTAGCAATCAGCCCCAGCATTTT.

V gene TRBV19 combines with J gene TRBJ1-4, with 9 bases matching TRBD1. The CDR3 extends over 17 amino acids. Trimming removed 5 bases from V and 2 bases from J; junction bases left unmatched: 9. CDR1 and CDR2 (germline): LNHDA, SQIVND (reference sequence). The CDR3 spells CASSARTGARTNEKLFF. The CDR3 region has the DNA TGTGCCAGTAGTGCACGGACAGGGGCTCGCACTAATGAAAAACTGTTTTTT.

The rearrangement joins TRBV10-3 to TRBJ2-7, with a weak D call TRBD1 (6 bases). The ends were cut back, 2 bases at V and 4 bases at J, with 12 bases in the middle. The germline V gene encodes CDR1 ENHRY and CDR2 SYGVKD. This CDR3 spans 14 amino acids. The CDR3 loop is CAISEGRGRYEQYF. The CDR3 DNA sequence: TGTGCCATCAGTGAGGGCAGGGGTAGGTACGAGCAGTACTTC.

The rearrangement uses TRBV5-8 and TRBJ2-1; 9 positions match TRBD1. This CDR3 has 15 amino acids. V dropped 5 bases and J dropped 5; count of bases not matched to a gene: 8. Germline V CDR1 and CDR2: SGHTS, YDEGEE. CDR3 bases: TGTGCCAGCAGACGAACCGGGACAGGGAACAATGAGCAGTTCTTC. Translating it yields CASRRTGTGNNEQFF.

This clone has a handful of counts. V usage is TRBV5-4 and J usage is TRBJ1-2, with D perhaps TRBD1 (6 bases). V was shortened by 3 bases and J by 8 bases, with 20 bases between the two germline ends. The CDR3 runs to 15 residues. Germline lookup yields CDR1 SGHNT and CDR2 YYREEE (reference sequence). Written as DNA, the CDR3 is TGTGCCAGCAGCTCCCAATTACAGGGTGCTGGCGGCTACACCTTC. This translates into CASSSQLQGAGGYTF.

Here the CDR3 DNA reads TGTGCCAGCAGTTACCCCGGGACTAGCGGGATTTACAATGAGCAGTTCTTC. Amino acid sequence: CASSYPGTSGIYNEQFF. This rearrangement joins TRBV25-1 to TRBJ2-1; 13 bases agree with TRBD2. There are 17 residues in the CDR3. Germline lookup yields CDR1 MGHDK and CDR2 SYGVNS. V lost 5 bases, J lost 4 bases, and 8 bases stayed unmatched.

The rearrangement links TRBV10-3 to TRBJ1-1; D remains unclear. This CDR3 is built from 15 residues. Per the germline V gene, CDR1 is ENHRY and CDR2 is SYGVKD. V lost 0 bases, J lost 2 bases, and 10 bases lay in between. CDR3 bases: TGTGCCATCAGTGAGTCGGAGAGAGGCAACACTGAAGCTTTCTTT. Protein sequence: CAISESERGNTEAFF.

Turning to this clone: A read error may produce the germline difference seen at one junction end. CDR3 protein: CASSGLLEAQYF. The DNA for the CDR3 is TGTGCCAGCAGTGGCCTCCTAGAGGCCCAGTACTTC. The chain couples TRBV6-1 to TRBJ2-5; D is uncertain. The CDR3 extends over 12 amino acids. Germline CDR1 is MNHNS and CDR2 is SASEGT.

CDR3 protein: CSSRAGWADTQYF. CDR3 in DNA: TGCTCCTCCCGGGCGGGGTGGGCAGATACGCAGTATTTT. The chain links TRBV4-1 to TRBJ2-3, with D perhaps TRBD2 (6 bases). The CDR3 extends over 13 amino acids. The V gene's germline CDR1 is MGHRA and CDR2 YSYEKL.

The J gene is TRBJ2-5, the V gene TRBV7-2; possibly TRBD1 for D (6 bases). Germline V gene data show CDR1 as SGHTA and CDR2 as FQGNSA. Trimming left V 10 bases short and J 2 bases short, with 11 bases between. The CDR3 spans 12 residues. The CDR3, as DNA: TGTGCCACCCAGGGGTGGCAAGAGACCCAGTACTTC. Protein sequence: CATQGWQETQYF.

The chain uses TRBV7-9 and TRBJ1-4; D is uncertain. The CDR3 sequence is 11 residues long. Trimming removed 1 base from V and 8 bases from J, with 2 bases in between. Per the germline V gene, CDR1 is SEHNR and CDR2 is FQNEAQ (reference sequence). CDR3 nucleotide sequence: TGTGCCAGCAGCTTAGTAGAAAAACTGTTTTTT. It specifies CASSLVEKLFF.

V and J are TRBV9 and TRBJ2-7; D is possibly TRBD2 (6 bases). Trimming cost V 0 bases and J 0 bases, with 10 bases left between them. Looked up from germline, CDR1 is SGDLS and CDR2 is YYNGEE. The CDR3 loop spans 15 amino acids. The CDR3 spells CASSVAGGASYEQYF. The CDR3 DNA sequence: TGTGCCAGCAGCGTAGCTGGCGGGGCCTCCTACGAGCAGTACTTC.

V is TRBV11-2 and J is TRBJ2-3, with 8 nucleotides matching TRBD2. Germline-derived CDR1 and CDR2 are SGHAT and FQNNGV. V dropped 3 bases and J dropped 7; count of bases not matched to a gene: 12. This CDR3 contains 16 residues. CDR3 protein: CASSFPFGSGMHTQYF. Written as DNA, the CDR3 is TGTGCCAGCAGCTTCCCATTTGGTAGCGGGATGCATACGCAGTATTTT.